The 19 T cell receptor beta chains presented below share a single source sample, sequenced in a study of human T cells and chemical hapten exposure. Specified time point: patch test 2, 6 weeks after DPC sensitization. Treatment indicated: therapeutic diphenylcyclopropenone sensitization with weekly scalp DPC. A single record per CDR3 protein comes from TCRdb applying MiXCR to the RACE reads. The top ten hold around 5.8% of the sample, which has around 360,000 distinct CDR3 sequences, about 6% seen once. The sequences come from whole blood, collected in connection with sensitization to the hapten diphenylcyclopropenone (DPC). Every receptor here comes from a woman in her late teens or twenties with alopecia areata. Some clones in this sample may be carry-over from other donors' samples.

This clonotype was counted at least ten times. The chain uses TRBV12-3 or TRBV12-4 and TRBJ1-3; tentatively, D is TRBD1 (6 bases). Between the trimmed V and J ends, which lost 10 bases and 0 bases, there was a span of 13 bases. CDR3 length equals 14 residues. The CDR3: CATQQGFSGNTIYF. CDR3 DNA sequence: TGTGCCACTCAACAGGGCTTCTCTGGAAACACCATATATTTT.

This chain links TRBV5-5 with TRBJ2-3; 7 bases agree with TRBD2. Germline V lookup: CDR1 SGHKS, CDR2 YYEKEE (reference sequence). The CDR3 covers 16 residues. Germline trimming cut 6 bases from V and 1 base from J; bases unmatched to any gene: 11. In DNA form, the CDR3 reads TGTGCCAGCACGACCCCCCCGAGCGGGGGCACAGATACGCAGTATTTT. It encodes CASTTPPSGGTDTQYF.

V is TRBV27 and J is TRBJ2-7, with D hard to call. Germline values: CDR1 MNHEY, CDR2 SMNVEV (reference sequence). Trimming shortened V by 1 base and J by 2 bases, and 12 bases separated the two germline ends. CDR3 size: 15 residues. The chain's CDR3 is CASSLYMTSTYEQYF. DNA for the CDR3: TGTGCCAGCAGTTTATATATGACTTCTACCTACGAGCAGTACTTC.

A few counts support this clonotype. This chain joins TRBV3-1 and TRBJ2-7; D assignment may be TRBD1 or TRBD2 (5 bases each). The V gene lost 1 base and the J gene lost 2 bases, with 15 bases spanning the gap. Germline CDR1 and CDR2: LGHDT and YNNKEL (reference sequence). The CDR3 consists of 16 residues. CDR3 in DNA: TGTGCCAGCAGCCAAGGGCAGGGCGGGCGACCCTACGAGCAGTACTTC. Translation gives CASSQGQGGRPYEQYF.

This clonotype was found many times. The genes are TRBV18 and TRBJ1-1; weak D call: TRBD1 (5 bases). V shed 3 bases and J shed 10 bases, with 15 bases lying between them. This CDR3 spans 13 amino acids. Germline CDR1 and CDR2: KGHSH and LQKENI. The CDR3 DNA follows: TGTGCCAGCTCACCGAGTGCTTCTCAGGGAGCTTTCTTT. This sequence encodes CASSPSASQGAFF.

This clonotype was seen at least ten times. The rearrangement joins TRBV7-3 to TRBJ1-5; the match to TRBD1 covers 8 bases. Trimming removed 5 bases from V and 4 bases from J; junction bases left unmatched: 13. This CDR3 region has 17 residues. The germline V gene has CDR1 SGHTA and CDR2 FQGTGA. The chain's CDR3 is CASSVRGRKDGNQPQHF. The CDR3 region has the DNA TGTGCCAGCAGCGTCAGGGGGCGCAAGGACGGGAATCAGCCCCAGCATTTT.

This clonotype was picked up many times. This CDR3 is CASSQVGPGGNYGYTF. The CDR3 DNA is TGTGCCAGCAGCCAAGTAGGTCCAGGGGGAAACTATGGCTACACCTTC. This chain connects TRBV3-1 to TRBJ1-2, with TRBD1 matching over 7 bases. There are 16 residues in the CDR3. V lost 1 base, J lost 2 bases, and 7 bases stayed unmatched. CDR1 and CDR2 (germline): LGHDT, YNNKEL (reference sequence).

The table lists this clonotype with a few counts. In DNA, the CDR3 is TGCAGTGCTAGAGGGGTGACTAGCGCCTTACCCTACGAGCAGTACTTC. This sequence encodes CSARGVTSALPYEQYF. The genes are TRBV20-1 and TRBJ2-7; 8 bases are a match to TRBD2. Germline CDR1 and CDR2: DFQATT and SNEGSKA (reference sequence). Unmatched junction bases numbered 10, after V lost 1 base and J lost 2 bases. The CDR3 is 16 residues long.

This clonotype was seen a few times. The chain carries TRBV5-4 and TRBJ2-2, with no clear D. Between the trimmed V and J ends, which lost 0 bases and 4 bases, there was a span of 13 bases. This CDR3 contains 16 residues. Per germline, CDR1 SGHNT and CDR2 YYREEE (reference sequence). CDR3 residues: CASSLGDPLGTGELFF. The CDR3 DNA reads as TGTGCCAGCAGCTTGGGAGATCCGCTGGGCACCGGGGAGCTGTTTTTT.

This clonotype was recorded a few times. The chain uses TRBV2 and TRBJ1-2, with 9 bases aligning to TRBD1. Germline loops: CDR1 SNHLY, CDR2 FYNNEI. With V trimmed by 4 bases and J by 4 bases, 7 bases remained unmatched. This CDR3 contains 15 residues. Written as DNA, the CDR3 is TGTGCCAGCAGTGCCGGGACAGGGATTGCCTATGGCTACACCTTC. Encoded protein: CASSAGTGIAYGYTF.

This clonotype was counted at least ten times. CDR3 protein: CASSLLPTSGGHYEQYF. As DNA, the CDR3 is TGTGCCAGCAGTTTATTGCCCACTAGCGGGGGTCACTACGAGCAGTACTTC. V usage is TRBV28 and J usage is TRBJ2-7, with 11 bases lining up with TRBD2. Trimming at V came to 1 base and at J to 3 bases, leaving 8 bases not matched to a gene. Germline V gives CDR1 MDHEN, CDR2 SYDVKM. The CDR3 sequence is 17 residues long.

V and J are TRBV4-3 and TRBJ1-6; maybe TRBD1 (5 bases). Per the germline V gene, CDR1 is LGHNA and CDR2 is YSLEER. The CDR3 extends over 17 amino acids. Between the trimmed V and J ends, which lost 1 base and 9 bases, there was a span of 19 bases. CDR3 sequence reads: CASSQVIGGNLVSPLHF. The DNA for the CDR3 is TGCGCCAGCAGCCAAGTGATTGGGGGTAATTTAGTTTCACCCCTCCACTTT.

This clonotype was observed many times. The J gene is TRBJ2-1, the V gene TRBV13; tentatively, D is TRBD2 (6 bases). V was pared by 6 bases and J by 7 bases, with 10 bases between. The V gene's germline CDR1 is PRHDT and CDR2 FYEKMQ (reference sequence). The CDR3 has 12 residues. CDR3 loop: CASSQEGNEQFF. CDR3 nucleotides: TGTGCCAGCAGTCAGGAGGGGAATGAGCAGTTCTTC. Filled out from reference TRBV13 and TRBJ2-1, the complete variable domain reads AAGVIQSPRHLIKEKRETATLKCYPIPRHDTVYWYQQGPGQDPQFLISFYEKMQSDKGSIPDRFSAQQFSDYHSELNMSSLELGDSALYFCASSQEGNEQFFGPGTRLTVL.

The chain is built from TRBV20-1 and TRBJ2-7, with 7 bases matching TRBD1. The CDR3 length is 16 residues. Looked up from germline, CDR1 is DFQATT and CDR2 is SNEGSKA (reference sequence). V shed 1 base, J shed 2 bases, and the junction held 11 bases outside the gene matches. The DNA of the CDR3 is TGCAGTGCTAGAGCCAGCACCCGGGACAGTACCTACGAGCAGTACTTC. Translated: CSARASTRDSTYEQYF.

This clonotype was picked up many times. The J gene is TRBJ1-5, the V gene TRBV3-1; D unclear. The CDR3 length is 13 residues. V gave up 1 base and J gave up 4 bases, with 5 bases separating them. Germline CDR1 is LGHDT and CDR2 is YNNKEL (reference sequence). The CDR3 sequence: CASSQALNQPQHF. DNA for the CDR3: TGTGCCAGCAGCCAAGCGCTTAATCAGCCCCAGCATTTT.

Only a few counts were recorded for this clonotype. The chain recombines TRBV4-2 with TRBJ1-2; D not certain. V was shortened by 1 base and J by 5 bases, with 11 bases between the two germline ends. The CDR3 length is 14 residues. Looked up from germline, CDR1 is LGHNA and CDR2 is YNFKEQ. The CDR3 coding sequence is TGTGCCAGCAGCCAAGCGGGAAATTGGTATGGCTACACCTTC. The encoded protein is CASSQAGNWYGYTF.

This clonotype has a handful of counts. The V gene is TRBV6-5, the J gene TRBJ1-6; D remains ambiguous. CDR3 length equals 16 residues. Trimming left V 0 bases short and J 10 bases short, with 16 bases between. Germline V gene data show CDR1 as MNHEY and CDR2 as SVGAGI. This CDR3 is CASSYSSHLGKSPLHF. The CDR3 region has the DNA TGTGCCAGCAGTTACTCGAGTCACCTAGGGAAGTCACCCCTCCACTTT.

This clonotype was found many times. V gene TRBV12-5 combines with J gene TRBJ2-5; perhaps TRBD1 as D (6 bases). The CDR3 contains 17 residues. V was trimmed by 5 bases and J by 2 bases, leaving 21 bases between them. Germline V gives CDR1 LGHNT, CDR2 FRNRAP. CDR3 sequence: CASGPRTGQTLQETQYF. The CDR3 nucleotides read TGTGCTAGTGGTCCTAGGACCGGACAGACACTTCAAGAGACCCAGTACTTC.

The V gene is TRBV5-6, the J gene TRBJ2-3, with 8 nucleotides matching TRBD1. With V trimmed by 0 bases and J by 6 bases, 9 bases remained unmatched. From germline, CDR1 is SGHDT and CDR2 YYEEEE. The CDR3 totals 16 residues. The CDR3 DNA reads TGTGCCAGCAGCTTGGTCAGGGGGCGTGACGATGATACGCAGTATTTT. As protein: CASSLVRGRDDDTQYF.